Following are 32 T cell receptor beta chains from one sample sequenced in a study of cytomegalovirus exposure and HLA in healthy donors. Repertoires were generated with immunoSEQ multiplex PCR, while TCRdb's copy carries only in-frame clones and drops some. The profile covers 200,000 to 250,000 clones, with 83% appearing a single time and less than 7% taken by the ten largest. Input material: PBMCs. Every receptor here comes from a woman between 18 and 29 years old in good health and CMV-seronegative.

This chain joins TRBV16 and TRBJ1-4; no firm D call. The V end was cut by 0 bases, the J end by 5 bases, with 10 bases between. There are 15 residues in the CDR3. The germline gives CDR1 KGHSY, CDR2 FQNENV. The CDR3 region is CASSQSSGENEKLFF. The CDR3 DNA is TGTGCCAGCAGCCAATCATCGGGAGAGAATGAAAAACTGTTTTTT. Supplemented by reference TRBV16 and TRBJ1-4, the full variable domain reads GEEVAQTPKHLVRGEGQKAKLYCAPIKGHSYVFWYQQVLKNEFKFLISFQNENVFDETGMPKERFSAKCLPNSPCSLEIQATKLEDSAVYFCASSQSSGENEKLFFGSGTQLSVL.

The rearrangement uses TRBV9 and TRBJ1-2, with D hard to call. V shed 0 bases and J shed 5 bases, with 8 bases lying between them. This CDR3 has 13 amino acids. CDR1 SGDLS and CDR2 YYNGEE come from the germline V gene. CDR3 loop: CASSVDTRYGYTF. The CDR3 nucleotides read TGTGCCAGCAGCGTAGACACCCGGTATGGCTACACCTTC.

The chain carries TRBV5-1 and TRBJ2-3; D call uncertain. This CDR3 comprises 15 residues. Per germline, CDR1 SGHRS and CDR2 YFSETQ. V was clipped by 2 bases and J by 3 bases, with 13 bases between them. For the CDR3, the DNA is TGCGCCAGCAGCTTTGAACGAATAGGGACAGATACGCAGTATTTT. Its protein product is CASSFERIGTDTQYF. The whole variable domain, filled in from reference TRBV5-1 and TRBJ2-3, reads KAGVTQTPRYLIKTRGQQVTLSCSPISGHRSVSWYQQTPGQGLQFLFEYFSETQRNKGNFPGRFSGRQFSNSRSEMNVSTLELGDSALYLCASSFERIGTDTQYFGPGTRLTVL.

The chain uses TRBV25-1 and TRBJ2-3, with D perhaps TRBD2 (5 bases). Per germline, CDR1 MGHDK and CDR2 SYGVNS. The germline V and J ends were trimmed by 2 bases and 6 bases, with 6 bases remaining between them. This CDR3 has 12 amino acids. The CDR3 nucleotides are TGTGCCAGCAGTGAACCGGGGGATACGCAGTATTTT. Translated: CASSEPGDTQYF.

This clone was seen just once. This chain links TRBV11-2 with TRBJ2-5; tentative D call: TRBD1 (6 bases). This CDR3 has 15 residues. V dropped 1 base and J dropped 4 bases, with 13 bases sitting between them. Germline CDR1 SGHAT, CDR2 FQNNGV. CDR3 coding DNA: TGTGCCAGCAGCTTAGTTTGGGGGCGCAGAGAGACCCAGTACTTC. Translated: CASSLVWGRRETQYF.

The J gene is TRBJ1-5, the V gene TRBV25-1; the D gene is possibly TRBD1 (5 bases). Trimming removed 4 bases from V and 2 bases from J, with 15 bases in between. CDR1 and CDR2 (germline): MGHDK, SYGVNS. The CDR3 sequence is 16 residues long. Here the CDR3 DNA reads TGTGCCAGCAGTGTCCCAGGGCACGATGGCAATCAGCCCCAGCATTTT. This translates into CASSVPGHDGNQPQHF.

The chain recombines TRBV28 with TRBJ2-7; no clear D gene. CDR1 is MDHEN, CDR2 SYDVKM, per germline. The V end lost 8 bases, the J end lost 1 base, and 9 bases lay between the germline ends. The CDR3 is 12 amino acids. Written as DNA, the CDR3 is TGTGCCAGCTCGGCGGCTTCCTACGAGCAGTACTTC. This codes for CASSAASYEQYF.

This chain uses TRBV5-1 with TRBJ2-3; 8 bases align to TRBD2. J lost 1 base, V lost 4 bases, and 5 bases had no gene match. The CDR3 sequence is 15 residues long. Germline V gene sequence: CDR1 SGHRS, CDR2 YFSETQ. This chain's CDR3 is CASSPPGGGTDTQYF. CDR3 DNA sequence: TGCGCCAGCAGCCCCCCCGGGGGGGGCACAGATACGCAGTATTTT.

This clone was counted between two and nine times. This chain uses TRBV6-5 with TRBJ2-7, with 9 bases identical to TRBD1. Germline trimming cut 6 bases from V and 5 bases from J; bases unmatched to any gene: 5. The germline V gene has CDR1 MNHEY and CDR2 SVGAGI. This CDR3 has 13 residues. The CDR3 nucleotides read TGTGCCAGCAGACAGGGGGCGACGAACGAGCAGTACTTC. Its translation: CASRQGATNEQYF.

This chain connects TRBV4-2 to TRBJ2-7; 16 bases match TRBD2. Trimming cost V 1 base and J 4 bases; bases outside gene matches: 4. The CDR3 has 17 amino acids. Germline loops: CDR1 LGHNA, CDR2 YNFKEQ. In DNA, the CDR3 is TGTGCCAGCAGCCAAGGACCGGGACTAGCGGGAGGGTACGAGCAGTACTTC. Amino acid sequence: CASSQGPGLAGGYEQYF.

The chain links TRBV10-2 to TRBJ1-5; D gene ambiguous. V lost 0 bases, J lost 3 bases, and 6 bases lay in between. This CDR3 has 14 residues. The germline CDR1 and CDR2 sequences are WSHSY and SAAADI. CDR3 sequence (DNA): TGCGCCAGCAGTGAGTCCGAGCTCAATCAGCCCCAGCATTTT. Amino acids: CASSESELNQPQHF.

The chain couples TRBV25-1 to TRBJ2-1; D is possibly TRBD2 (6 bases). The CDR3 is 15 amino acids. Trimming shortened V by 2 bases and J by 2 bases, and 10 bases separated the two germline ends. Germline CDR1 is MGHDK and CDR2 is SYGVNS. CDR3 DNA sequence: TGTGCCAGCAGTGAACGCGGGGTCACCTACAATGAGCAGTTCTTC. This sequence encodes CASSERGVTYNEQFF.

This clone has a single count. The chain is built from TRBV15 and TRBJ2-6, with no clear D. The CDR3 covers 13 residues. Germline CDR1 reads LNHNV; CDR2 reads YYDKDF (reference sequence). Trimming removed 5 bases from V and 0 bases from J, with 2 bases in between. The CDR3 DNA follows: TGTGCCACCAGCCTCTCTGGGGCCAACGTCCTGACTTTC. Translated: CATSLSGANVLTF.

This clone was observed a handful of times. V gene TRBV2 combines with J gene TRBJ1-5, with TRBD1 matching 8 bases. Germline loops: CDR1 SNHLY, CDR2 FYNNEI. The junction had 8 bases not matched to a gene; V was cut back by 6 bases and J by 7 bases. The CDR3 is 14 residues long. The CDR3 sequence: CASRGQVSLQPQHF. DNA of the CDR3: TGTGCCAGCAGGGGACAGGTGTCACTGCAGCCCCAGCATTTT.

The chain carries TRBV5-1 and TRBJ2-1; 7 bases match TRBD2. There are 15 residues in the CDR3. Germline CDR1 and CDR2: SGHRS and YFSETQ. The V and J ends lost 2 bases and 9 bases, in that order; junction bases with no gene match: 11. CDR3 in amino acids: CASSFGAGFTAEQFF. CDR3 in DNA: TGCGCCAGCAGCTTCGGAGCGGGATTTACCGCTGAGCAGTTCTTC.

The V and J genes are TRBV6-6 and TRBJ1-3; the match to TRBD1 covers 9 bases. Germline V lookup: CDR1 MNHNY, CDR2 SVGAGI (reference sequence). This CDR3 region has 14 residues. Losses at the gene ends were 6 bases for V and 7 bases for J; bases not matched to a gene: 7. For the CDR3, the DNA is TGTGCCAGCAGGGGGACAGGGATCGGTAACACCATATATTTT. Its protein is CASRGTGIGNTIYF.

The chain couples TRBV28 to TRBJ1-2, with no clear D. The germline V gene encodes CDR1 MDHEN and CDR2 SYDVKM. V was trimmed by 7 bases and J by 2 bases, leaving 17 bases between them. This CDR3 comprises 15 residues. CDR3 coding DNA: TGTGCCAGCAATTCAGGACGCCAGTCAAACTATGGCTACACCTTC. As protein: CASNSGRQSNYGYTF.

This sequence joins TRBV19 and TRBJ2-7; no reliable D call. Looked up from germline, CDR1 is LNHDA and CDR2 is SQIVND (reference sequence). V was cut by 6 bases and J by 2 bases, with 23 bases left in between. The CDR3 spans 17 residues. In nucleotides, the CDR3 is TGTGCCAGTAGCGCTCCCAGAGATTCGGGTAGGACCTACGAGCAGTACTTC. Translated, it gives CASSAPRDSGRTYEQYF.

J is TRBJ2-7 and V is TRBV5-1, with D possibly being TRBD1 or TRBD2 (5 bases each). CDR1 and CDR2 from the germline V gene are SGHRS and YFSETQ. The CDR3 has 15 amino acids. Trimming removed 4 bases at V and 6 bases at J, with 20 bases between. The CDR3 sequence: CASSTLPGTVVEQYF. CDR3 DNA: TGCGCCAGCAGCACCCTACCCGGGACGGTGGTCGAGCAGTACTTC.

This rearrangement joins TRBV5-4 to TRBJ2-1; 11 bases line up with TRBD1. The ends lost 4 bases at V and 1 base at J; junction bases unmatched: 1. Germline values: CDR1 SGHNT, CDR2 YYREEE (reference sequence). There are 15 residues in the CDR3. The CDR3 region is CASSGDRGSYNEQFF. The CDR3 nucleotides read TGTGCCAGCAGCGGGGACAGGGGGTCCTACAATGAGCAGTTCTTC.

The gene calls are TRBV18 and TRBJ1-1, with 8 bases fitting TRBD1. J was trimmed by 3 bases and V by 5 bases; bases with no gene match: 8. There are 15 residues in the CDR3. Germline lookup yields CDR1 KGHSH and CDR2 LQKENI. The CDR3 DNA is TGTGCCAGCTCAGTTCAGGGGGCCCGGGACACTGAAGCTTTCTTT. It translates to CASSVQGARDTEAFF.

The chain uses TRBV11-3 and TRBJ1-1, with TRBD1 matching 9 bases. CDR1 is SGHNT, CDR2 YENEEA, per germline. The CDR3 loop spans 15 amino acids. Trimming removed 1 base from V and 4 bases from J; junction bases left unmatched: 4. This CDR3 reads CASSLAGQGGTEAFF. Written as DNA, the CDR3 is TGTGCCAGCAGCTTAGCGGGACAGGGAGGCACTGAAGCTTTCTTT.

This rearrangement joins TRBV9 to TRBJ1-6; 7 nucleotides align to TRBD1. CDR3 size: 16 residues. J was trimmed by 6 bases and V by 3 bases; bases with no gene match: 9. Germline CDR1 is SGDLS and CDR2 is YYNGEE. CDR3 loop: CASSGRQGAGNSPLHF. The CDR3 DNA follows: TGTGCCAGCAGCGGCAGACAGGGTGCCGGTAATTCACCCCTCCACTTT.

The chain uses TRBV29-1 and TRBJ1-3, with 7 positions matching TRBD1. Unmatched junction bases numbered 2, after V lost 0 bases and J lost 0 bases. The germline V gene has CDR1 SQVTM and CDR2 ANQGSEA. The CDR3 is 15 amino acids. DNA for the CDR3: TGCAGCGTTGAAGAAGGGACAGACTCTGGAAACACCATATATTTT. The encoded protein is CSVEEGTDSGNTIYF.

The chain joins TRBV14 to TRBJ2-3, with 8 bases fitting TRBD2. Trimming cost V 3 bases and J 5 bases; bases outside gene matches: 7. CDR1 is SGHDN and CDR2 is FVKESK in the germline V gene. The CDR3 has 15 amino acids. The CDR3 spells CASSHGLAGGDTQYF. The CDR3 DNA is TGTGCCAGCAGCCATGGACTAGCAGGTGGAGATACGCAGTATTTT.

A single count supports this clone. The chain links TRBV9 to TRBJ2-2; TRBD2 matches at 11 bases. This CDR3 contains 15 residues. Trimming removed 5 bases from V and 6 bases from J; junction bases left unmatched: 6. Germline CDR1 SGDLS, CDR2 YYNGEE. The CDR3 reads CASSRTSGYAGELFF. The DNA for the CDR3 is TGTGCCAGCAGTCGGACTAGCGGGTACGCCGGGGAGCTGTTTTTT. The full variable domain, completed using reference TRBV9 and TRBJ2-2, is DSGVTQTPKHLITATGQRVTLRCSPRSGDLSVYWYQQSLDQGLQFLIQYYNGEERAKGNILERFSAQQFPDLHSELNLSSLELGDSALYFCASSRTSGYAGELFFGEGSRLTVL.

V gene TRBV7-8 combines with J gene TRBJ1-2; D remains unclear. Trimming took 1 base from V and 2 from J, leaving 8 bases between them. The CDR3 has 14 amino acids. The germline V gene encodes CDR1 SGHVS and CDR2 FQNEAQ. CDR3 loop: CASSLGSQNYGYTF. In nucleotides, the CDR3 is TGTGCCAGCAGCTTAGGCAGCCAAAACTATGGCTACACCTTC.

This CDR3 is CAWGQGGADTQYF. The CDR3 nucleotides are TGTGCCTGGGGACAGGGAGGCGCAGATACGCAGTATTTT. This sequence joins TRBV30 and TRBJ2-3; 8 bases are shared with TRBD1. This CDR3 contains 13 residues. The V gene's germline CDR1 is GTSNPN and CDR2 SVGIG (reference sequence). Germline trimming cut 5 bases from V and 4 bases from J; bases unmatched to any gene: 5.

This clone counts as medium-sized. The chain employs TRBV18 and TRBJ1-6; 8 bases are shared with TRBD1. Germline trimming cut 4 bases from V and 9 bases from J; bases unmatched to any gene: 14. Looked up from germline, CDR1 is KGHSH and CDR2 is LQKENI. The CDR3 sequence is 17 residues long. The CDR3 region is CASSHQDRAVYGSPLHF. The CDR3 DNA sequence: TGTGCCAGCTCACACCAGGACAGGGCCGTATATGGTTCACCCCTCCACTTT. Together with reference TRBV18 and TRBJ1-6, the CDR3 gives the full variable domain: NAGVMQNPRHLVRRRGQEARLRCSPMKGHSHVYWYRQLPEEGLKFMVYLQKENIIDESGMPKERFSAEFPKEGPSILRIQQVVRGDSAAYFCASSHQDRAVYGSPLHFGNGTRLTVT.

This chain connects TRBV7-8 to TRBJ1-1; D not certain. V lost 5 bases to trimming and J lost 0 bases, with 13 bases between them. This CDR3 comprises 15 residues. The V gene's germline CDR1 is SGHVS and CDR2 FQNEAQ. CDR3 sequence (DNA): TGTGCCAGCAGCCCCCCTCGAGGCATGAACACTGAAGCTTTCTTT. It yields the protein CASSPPRGMNTEAFF.

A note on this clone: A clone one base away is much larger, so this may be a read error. CDR3 in amino acids: CAITTDSYEQYF. Here the CDR3 DNA reads TGTGCCATCACGACGGACTCCTACGAGCAGTACTTC. The rearrangement links TRBV10-3 to TRBJ2-7; D is uncertain. V shed 7 bases and J shed 0 bases, with 7 bases lying between them. There are 12 residues in the CDR3. Germline lookup yields CDR1 ENHRY and CDR2 SYGVKD.

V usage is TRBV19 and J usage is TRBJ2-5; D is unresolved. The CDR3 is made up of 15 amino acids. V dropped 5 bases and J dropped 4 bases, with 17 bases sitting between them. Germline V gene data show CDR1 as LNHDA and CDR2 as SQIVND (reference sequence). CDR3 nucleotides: TGTGCCAGTAGTCCCAGCCGAGGCAAGGGAGAGACCCAGTACTTC. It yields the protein CASSPSRGKGETQYF.